Listed below are T cell receptor beta chains from one sample, sequenced in a study of blood T cell repertoires in COVID-19. Libraries were prepared by immunoSEQ multiplex PCR; TCRdb keeps only in-frame clonotypes and omits some of them. Found here are 85,000 to 110,000 clones, over 75% of them singletons; the top ten hold more than 5%. Sequencing input: peripheral blood. These receptors all come from a human donor in a cohort sampled during active COVID-19. Each CDR3 is given with its conserved first and last residue. A D gene is named only where the DNA matches it firmly. Expanded clones get a size class; other rows say once, few or many, or leave the size out.

j_call d_call clone_size v_call cdr3_nt cdr3_aa
TRBJ1-4 TRBD1 . TRBV11-3 TGTGCCAGCAGCGCATGTGCTAACAGGGGGACTAATGAAAAACTGTTTTTT CASSACANRGTNEKLFF
TRBJ2-7 TRBD2 . TRBV7-9 TGTGCCAGCAGCCCCACTAGCGGAACCTACTACGAGCAGTACTTC CASSPTSGTYYEQYF
TRBJ1-2 TRBD1 once TRBV4-2 TGTGCCAGCAGCCAAGAAAGGACAGGGGACTACTATGGCTACACCTTC CASSQERTGDYYGYTF
TRBJ2-2 TRBD2 once TRBV7-3 TGTGCCAGCAGTAGGTTCGCGGGAGGTCACACCGGGGAGCTGTTTTTT CASSRFAGGHTGELFF
TRBJ1-1 . . TRBV28 TGTGCCAGCAGTTTGGAGGGCACTGAAGCTTTCTTT CASSLEGTEAFF
TRBJ2-2 . . TRBV9 TGTGCCAGCAGCGTCTCCGGGAGCATAGTCGGGGAGCTGTTTTTT CASSVSGSIVGELFF
TRBJ1-1 TRBD1 . TRBV11-2 TGTGCCAGCAGCTTAGTTCTGGGACAGGGGGCAAAGAACACTGAAGCTTTCTTT CASSLVLGQGAKNTEAFF
TRBJ2-3 . . TRBV23-1 TGCGCCAGCAGTCAATTCCTAGGAAACACAGATACGCAGTATTTT CASSQFLGNTDTQYF
TRBJ2-2 . . TRBV5-4 TGTGCCAGCAGCCCGTCGCCTGACAGGTCGAACACCGGGGAGCTGTTTTTT CASSPSPDRSNTGELFF
TRBJ1-5 TRBD1 . TRBV4-1 TGCGCCAGCAGCCAAGCCCCTGGACAGGGTGAAATAGACAATCAGCCCCAGCATTTT CASSQAPGQGEIDNQPQHF
TRBJ1-5 . once TRBV9 TGTGCCAGCAGCAAGGGAGCTAGCAATCAGCCCCAGCATTTT CASSKGASNQPQHF
TRBJ2-1 . . TRBV6-4 TGTGCCAGCAGTGACTCGCCAGGGGAGGGATTAAACAATGAGCAGTTCTTC CASSDSPGEGLNNEQFF
TRBJ1-3 . . TRBV10-3 TGTGCCATCAGTGACCAAATCTCTGGAAACACCATATATTTT CAISDQISGNTIYF
TRBJ2-3 TRBD2 once TRBV5-1 TGCGCCAGCAGCCGAACTAGCGGAGGGTCAGATACGCAGTATTTT CASSRTSGGSDTQYF
TRBJ2-3 . . TRBV9 TGTGCCAGCAGCGTAGAAGACGGGTTGACAGATACGCAGTATTTT CASSVEDGLTDTQYF
TRBJ2-3 TRBD1 few TRBV5-6 TGTGCCAGCAGCTTGTCGTTGGCCAGGGGGCCGGGAGATACGCAGTATTTT CASSLSLARGPGDTQYF
TRBJ2-7 . . TRBV5-5 TGTGCCAGCAGCTTAGGGGGGGCTGGGTACGAGCAGTACTTC CASSLGGAGYEQYF
TRBJ2-5 . . TRBV29-1 TGCAGCGTTGGGGAAGACGGGGAAGAGACCCAGTACTTC CSVGEDGEETQYF
TRBJ1-3 . . TRBV3-1/TRBV3-2 TGTGCCAGCAGCCAGACATGGGGGAGGGCTGGAAACACCATATATTTT CASSQTWGRAGNTIYF
TRBJ2-6 TRBD2 . TRBV6-1 TGTGCCAGCAGTGGCTCTAGCGGGGGGGAACCCCGGGCCAACGTCCTGACTTTC CASSGSSGGEPRANVLTF
TRBJ2-1 TRBD2 . TRBV13 TGTGCCAGCAGCCACCGTTCACTAGCGGGGTACAATGAGCAGTTCTTC CASSHRSLAGYNEQFF
TRBJ2-5 . once TRBV11-2 TGTGCCAGCAGCTTATGGGGGGTCGGGGGGCTTCAGACCCAGTACTTC CASSLWGVGGLQTQYF
TRBJ1-6 TRBD1 . TRBV2 TGTGCCAGCAGGACGGGGACAGGGAATTCACCCCTCCACTTT CASRTGTGNSPLHF
TRBJ2-1 TRBD1 . TRBV28 TGTGCCAGCAGACGAGACAGGGGCCCTTACAATGAGCAGTTCTTC CASRRDRGPYNEQFF
TRBJ2-1 . . TRBV9 TGTGCCAGCAGCGTATCGGGGAATCTTTTGAATGAGCAGTTCTTC CASSVSGNLLNEQFF
TRBJ2-6 . . TRBV2 TGTGCCAGCAGTCCTTCCTCTGGGGCCAACGTCCTGACTTTC CASSPSSGANVLTF
TRBJ2-7 TRBD2 . TRBV3-1/TRBV3-2 TGTGCCAGCAGCCAAGGCGGGGGGGCGACCTACGAGCAGTACTTC CASSQGGGATYEQYF
TRBJ2-2 TRBD2 . TRBV3-1/TRBV3-2 TGTGCCAGCAGCCAAGGCGGGACTAGCGGGTTCCGGTCCACCGGGGAGCTGTTTTTT CASSQGGTSGFRSTGELFF
TRBJ2-5 TRBD2 . TRBV9 TGTGCCAGCAGCGCCGGCCGCGTAGCTAGCGGGGCTGGGGAGACCCAGTACTTC CASSAGRVASGAGETQYF
TRBJ2-1 TRBD2 once TRBV4-1 TGCGCCAGCAGCCAAGGGCCTGAGATAACTAGCGGGCTGACGAGCTCCTACAATGAGCAGTTCTTC CASSQGPEITSGLTSSYNEQFF